Only one count was recorded for the clone carrying this TCR beta chain. This CDR3 contains 14 residues. V dropped 3 bases and J dropped 4; count of bases not matched to a gene: 3. Germline loops: CDR1 SGHTS, CDR2 YDEGEE. The sample is drawn from a study of shared clonotypes between healthy human individuals. The run depth of the assay was deep. Only in-frame clones appear in the TCRdb table, and some are missing; sequencing was by immunoSEQ multiplex PCR. The sample contains under 1 million clones, around 96% of which appear only once. Positively selected for CCR7, the CD45RO-negative cells used as naive CD8 cells excluded terminally differentiated effector memory CD45RA+ cells.

This TCR came from a man aged 30 to 39 in good health. The rearrangement uses TRBV5-8 and TRBJ1-2; 10 bases align to TRBD1. The specimen was naive CD8+ T cells sorted from blood. In nucleotides, the CDR3 is TGTGCCAGCAGCTGGGGACAGGGGATCTATGGCTACACCTTC. Translating it yields CASSWGQGIYGYTF. The variable domain in full, with the rest retrieved from reference TRBV5-8 and TRBJ1-2, is EAGVTQSPTHLIKTRGQQATLRCSPISGHTSVYWYQQALGLGLQFLLWYDEGEERNRGNFPPRFSGRQFPNYSSELNVNALELEDSALYLCASSWGQGIYGYTFGSGTRLTVV.